This T cell receptor beta chain was obtained from a study of PD-L1 blockade in urothelial cancer. Profiling relied on immunoSEQ multiplex PCR, and the TCRdb table lists in-frame clones only, not all of them. The sample has approximately 120,000 clones; roughly 88% are singletons. Time point denoted: peripheral blood 6 weeks after treatment start. The TCR sequence derives from a man aged 50-59 years with urothelial cancer. This specimen consisted of PBMCs, obtained around atezolizumab (anti-PD-L1) treatment.

The CDR3 protein is CASSPNRDMNTEAFF. The CDR3 region has the DNA TGTGCCAGCTCACCCAACAGGGACATGAACACTGAAGCTTTCTTT. The V gene is TRBV18, the J gene TRBJ1-1, with a weak D call TRBD1 (6 bases). With 3 bases removed from V and 0 bases from J, the gap between germline ends came to 11 bases. Germline loops: CDR1 KGHSH, CDR2 LQKENI. This CDR3 is 15 amino acids long. The variable domain in full, with the rest retrieved from reference TRBV18 and TRBJ1-1, is NAGVMQNPRHLVRRRGQEARLRCSPMKGHSHVYWYRQLPEEGLKFMVYLQKENIIDESGMPKERFSAEFPKEGPSILRIQQVVRGDSAAYFCASSPNRDMNTEAFFGQGTRLTVV.